A single sample gave rise to the 9 T cell receptor beta chains below, sequenced in a study of patients and donors after allogeneic stem cell transplantation. TCRdb recomputed calls from the RT-PCR reads with MiXCR, one row per CDR3 protein. The sample shows 410,000 or so distinct CDR3 sequences, around 15% of them seen only once. Sample: blood, either unsorted or a sorted T cell fraction (not recorded which). The origin of the receptors is a human donor who was either an allogeneic HSCT recipient or a stem cell or donor lymphocyte infusion donor (not recorded which). It is not recorded whose cells these are; they may come from a transplant donor.

Only a few counts were recorded for this clonotype. This chain joins TRBV28 and TRBJ1-4, with D unclear. Germline-derived CDR1 and CDR2 are MDHEN and SYDVKM. Trimming took 6 bases from V and 8 from J, leaving 7 bases between them. This CDR3 is 11 amino acids long. In DNA form, the CDR3 reads TGTGCCAGCAGCACAAGAGAAAAACTGTTTTTT. Residues: CASSTREKLFF.

This clonotype was observed a handful of times. The gene calls are TRBV20-1 and TRBJ1-3; D ambiguous. The CDR3 is made up of 15 amino acids. Germline assignment: CDR1 DFQATT and CDR2 SNEGSKA (reference sequence). V lost 1 base to trimming and J lost 0 bases, with 10 bases between them. The CDR3 region is CSARGPRHSGNTIYF. The CDR3, as DNA: TGCAGTGCTAGAGGTCCCAGACACTCTGGAAACACCATATATTTT.

The rearrangement uses TRBV12-3 or TRBV12-4 and TRBJ1-1; D unresolved. The V and J ends lost 10 bases and 5 bases respectively, with 17 bases between them. This CDR3 has 13 residues. As DNA, the CDR3 is TGTGCCACATCCCCCGAGGAGACGACTGAAGCTTTCTTT. Protein sequence: CATSPEETTEAFF.

V gene TRBV7-9 combines with J gene TRBJ2-7, with D perhaps given as TRBD1 or TRBD2 (5 bases each). V lost 5 bases and J 6 bases, leaving 20 bases between the germline ends. Germline V gene sequence: CDR1 SEHNR, CDR2 FQNEAQ (reference sequence). This CDR3 contains 15 residues. CDR3 coding DNA: TGTGCCAGCAGCGCAAAGGGACCTCGGCCCATCGAGCAGTACTTC. Translating gives CASSAKGPRPIEQYF. Combining the CDR3 with reference TRBV7-9 and TRBJ2-7 gives the whole variable domain DTGVSQNPRHKITKRGQNVTFRCDPISEHNRLYWYRQTLGQGPEFLTYFQNEAQLEKSRLLSDRFSAERPKGSFSTLEIQRTEQGDSAMYLCASSAKGPRPIEQYFGPGTRLTVT.

V gene TRBV4-1 combines with J gene TRBJ1-2, with D perhaps matching TRBD1 (5 bases). The CDR3 is 13 amino acids. V was trimmed by 6 bases and J by 4 bases, leaving 12 bases between them. Germline V CDR1 and CDR2: MGHRA, YSYEKL. CDR3 sequence (DNA): TGCGCCAGCAGGGGGGACGTGGTCTATGGCTACACCTTC. This sequence encodes CASRGDVVYGYTF.

At least ten counts were recorded for this clonotype. The chain carries TRBV12-3 or TRBV12-4 and TRBJ2-7; D ambiguous. The CDR3 loop spans 15 amino acids. The V and J ends lost 3 bases and 2 bases respectively, with 14 bases between them. The CDR3, as DNA: TGTGCCAGCAGTTTTGGAGACACACGAACCTACGAGCAGTACTTC. Protein sequence: CASSFGDTRTYEQYF.

In this sample, this clonotype turned up a few times. Written as DNA, the CDR3 is TGTGCCAGCAGCTTAGGTAGCCGAGAGGAGACCCAGTACTTC. Translating it yields CASSLGSREETQYF. The chain uses TRBV7-2 and TRBJ2-5; no firm D call. V lost 1 base to trimming and J lost 5 bases, with 11 bases between them. The CDR3 length is 14 residues. Germline V gives CDR1 SGHTA, CDR2 FQGNSA.

This clonotype was detected only a few times. This chain uses TRBV10-3 with TRBJ2-1; maybe TRBD1 (6 bases). This CDR3 is 13 amino acids long. The V and J ends lost 3 bases and 7 bases respectively, with 10 bases between them. Per germline, CDR1 ENHRY and CDR2 SYGVKD. The CDR3 DNA is TGTGCCATCAGTGACCAGGGGATGAATGAGCAGTTCTTC. This codes for CAISDQGMNEQFF.

This chain joins TRBV20-1 and TRBJ1-4; 8 nucleotides agree with TRBD1. The CDR3 covers 13 residues. Trimming removed 5 bases from V and 8 bases from J; junction bases left unmatched: 7. The V gene's germline CDR1 is DFQATT and CDR2 SNEGSKA (reference sequence). CDR3 DNA sequence: TGCAGTGCTTCCGGGACAGGAGGGGAAAAACTGTTTTTT. Protein product: CSASGTGGEKLFF.